The 20 T cell receptor beta chains reported below all come from one sample, sequenced in a study of coeliac disease (dated by TCRdb to between 2021 and 2022). The library was produced with the immunoSEQ multiplex PCR assay. The immuneACCESS repertoire file appears here via TCRdb, limited to in-frame rearrangements. These files lack a portion of the clones; in checked studies, under half of the deficit traces to unresolved V genes, and the cause of the others is not known. Counted in this sample were 6,000 to 8,000 clones; about three quarters of them appeared once. About 6% of the sample is held by the ten biggest clonotypes. Sequences were obtained from lamina propria lymphocytes from the gut. This sample's cell subset or site label indicates: lamina propria cell (LPC) fraction of small intestinal biopsy. These receptor sequences come from a man younger than 45 with celiac disease.

Notes on this clone: This same CDR3 is encoded by further DNA sequences in the sample. This chain joins TRBV4-3 and TRBJ2-6; D perhaps matches TRBD1 (5 bases). V was clipped by 4 bases and J by 1 base, with 8 bases between them. This CDR3 is built from 15 residues. The germline gives CDR1 LGHNA, CDR2 YSLEER. The CDR3 region has the DNA TGCGCCAGCAGCCCCAGGGTTTCTGGGGCCAACGTCCTGACTTTC. Translating gives CASSPRVSGANVLTF.

The CDR3 bases are TGTGCCAGCAGTGAAGAATTCAGCGGGGGGGCGGGCACAGATACGCAGTATTTT. Translated, it gives CASSEEFSGGAGTDTQYF. The chain recombines TRBV6-1 with TRBJ2-3; 10 bases align to TRBD2. The CDR3 sequence is 18 residues long. The trim removed 1 base at V and 1 base at J, leaving 8 bases unmatched. Germline V lookup: CDR1 MNHNS, CDR2 SASEGT.

The V and J genes are TRBV5-1 and TRBJ2-2; tentatively, D is TRBD2 (6 bases). Looked up from germline, CDR1 is SGHRS and CDR2 is YFSETQ. The V gene lost 4 bases and the J gene lost 3 bases, with 13 bases spanning the gap. There are 15 residues in the CDR3. The DNA for the CDR3 is TGCGCCAGCAGCGGTAGGGACTTTTACACCGGGGAGCTGTTTTTT. Translating it yields CASSGRDFYTGELFF.

The J gene is TRBJ2-1, the V gene TRBV2, with 11 bases matching TRBD2. Germline CDR1 reads SNHLY; CDR2 reads FYNNEI. The CDR3 length is 15 residues. The V segment lost 6 bases and the J segment 5 bases; nucleotides outside the gene matches: 6. As DNA, the CDR3 is TGTGCCAGCAGGCCCGGGACTAGCGGAGACAATGAGCAGTTCTTC. Its protein product is CASRPGTSGDNEQFF. Using reference TRBV2 and TRBJ2-1 for the parts outside the CDR3, the full variable domain is EPEVTQTPSHQVTQMGQEVILRCVPISNHLYFYWYRQILGQKVEFLVSFYNNEISEKSEIFDDQFSVERPDGSNFTLKIRSTKLEDSAMYFCASRPGTSGDNEQFFGPGTRLTVL.

The chain joins TRBV7-3 to TRBJ2-3, with D uncertain. The CDR3 loop spans 14 amino acids. The V gene's germline CDR1 is SGHTA and CDR2 FQGTGA. V dropped 1 base and J dropped 4 bases, with 9 bases sitting between them. CDR3 DNA: TGTGCCAGCAGCTTAAGCAATCGGGCAGATACGCAGTATTTT. Its translation is CASSLSNRADTQYF.

CDR3 nucleotides: TGTGCCAGCAGTGACGGGTACAATCAGCCCCAGCATTTT. The encoded protein is CASSDGYNQPQHF. The V call is TRBV6-1, the J call TRBJ1-5, with D uncertain. Germline CDR1 and CDR2: MNHNS and SASEGT. The ends were cut back, 3 bases at V and 3 bases at J, with 6 bases in the middle. The CDR3 is made up of 13 amino acids.

The V and J genes are TRBV9 and TRBJ2-1; 13 positions agree with TRBD2. Losses at the gene ends were 4 bases for V and 7 bases for J; bases not matched to a gene: 5. The CDR3 covers 15 residues. Germline CDR1 is SGDLS and CDR2 is YYNGEE. CDR3 in DNA: TGTGCCAGCAGCCCACGGACTAGCGGGAGAAATGAGCAGTTCTTC. Translation: CASSPRTSGRNEQFF.

Only a few counts were recorded for this clone. The junction and the germline gene differ at one end; a read error may be behind it. This sequence joins TRBV19 and TRBJ1-1; a weak D match, TRBD1 (5 bases). Germline loops: CDR1 LNHDA, CDR2 SQIVND (reference sequence). This CDR3 contains 14 residues. CDR3 in amino acids: CASSIQGMNTKAFF. CDR3 nucleotides: TGTGCCAGTAGTATTCAGGGAATGAACACTAAAGCTTTCTTT.

V is TRBV4-1 and J is TRBJ2-1; TRBD2 matches at 7 bases. CDR3 size: 17 residues. Trimming took 1 base from V and 8 from J; bases not matched to a gene: 14. Germline V CDR1 and CDR2: MGHRA, YSYEKL. The DNA of the CDR3 is TGCGCCAGCAGCCAAGTATTATTAACGGGAGGCGCGGATGAGCAGTTCTTC. This sequence encodes CASSQVLLTGGADEQFF.

The gene calls are TRBV4-3 and TRBJ1-2; TRBD1 agrees at 9 bases. CDR3 length: 14 amino acids. Looked up from germline, CDR1 is LGHNA and CDR2 is YSLEER. Trimming at V came to 5 bases and at J to 10 bases, leaving 11 bases not matched to a gene. The chain's CDR3 is CASSSDWTGVDYTF. The CDR3 region has the DNA TGCGCCAGCAGCTCAGATTGGACAGGGGTCGACTACACCTTC.

The gene calls are TRBV7-2 and TRBJ2-3; possible D gene TRBD2, 6 bases. The CDR3 spans 15 residues. CDR1 SGHTA and CDR2 FQGNSA come from the germline V gene. V gave up 5 bases and J gave up 4 bases, with 16 bases separating them. CDR3 DNA: TGTGCCAGCAGCCCACCCTGGGCGGGATCAGATACGCAGTATTTT. Its protein product is CASSPPWAGSDTQYF.

The rearrangement links TRBV19 to TRBJ1-1, with D possibly TRBD1 on 5 matching bases. V shed 5 bases and J shed 5 bases, with 12 bases lying between them. The CDR3 is 13 amino acids. The germline V gene has CDR1 LNHDA and CDR2 SQIVND (reference sequence). The CDR3: CASSLRGGTEAFF. The CDR3 region has the DNA TGTGCCAGTAGTTTACGGGGGGGAACTGAAGCTTTCTTT.

The rearrangement links TRBV28 to TRBJ1-4, with 10 bases aligning to TRBD1. Germline V gene lookup returns CDR1 MDHEN and CDR2 SYDVKM. V lost 7 bases and J lost 1; bases outside the gene matches: 12. CDR3 length: 18 amino acids. As DNA, the CDR3 is TGTGCCAGCAACCTGGGTGACAGGGGGCGGTTAACTAATGAAAAACTGTTTTTT. It translates to CASNLGDRGRLTNEKLFF.

The chain is built from TRBV19 and TRBJ2-3, with TRBD1 identical over 10 bases. With V trimmed by 8 bases and J by 5 bases, 7 bases remained unmatched. Germline V gene sequence: CDR1 LNHDA, CDR2 SQIVND (reference sequence). The CDR3 runs to 14 residues. CDR3 residues: CASGGTGDLDTQYF. CDR3 DNA sequence: TGTGCCAGTGGTGGGACAGGGGATTTAGATACGCAGTATTTT.

This sequence joins TRBV11-2 and TRBJ2-5; D is perhaps TRBD1 (6 bases). The CDR3 runs 17 residues. With 2 bases removed from V and 1 base from J, the gap between germline ends came to 17 bases. Germline values: CDR1 SGHAT, CDR2 FQNNGV. The DNA of the CDR3 is TGTGCCAGCAGCTTATTTTGGTGGGGACAAACCCAAGAGACCCAGTACTTC. Residues: CASSLFWWGQTQETQYF. The variable domain in full, with the rest retrieved from reference TRBV11-2 and TRBJ2-5, is EAGVAQSPRYKIIEKRQSVAFWCNPISGHATLYWYQQILGQGPKLLIQFQNNGVVDDSQLPKDRFSAERLKGVDSTLKIQPAKLEDSAVYLCASSLFWWGQTQETQYFGPGTRLLVL.

The gene calls are TRBV29-1 and TRBJ2-7; TRBD2 agrees at 12 bases. J lost 4 bases, V lost 6 bases, and 10 bases had no gene match. The CDR3 sequence is 15 residues long. Germline V gene lookup returns CDR1 SQVTM and CDR2 ANQGSEA. CDR3 bases: TGCAGCGTCAAAAGGACTAGCGGGGTATTATACGAGCAGTACTTC. It is translated as CSVKRTSGVLYEQYF.

The chain carries TRBV6-5 and TRBJ2-7, with TRBD1 identical over 7 bases. CDR1 and CDR2 (germline): MNHEY, SVGAGI. The V segment lost 10 bases and the J segment 2 bases; nucleotides outside the gene matches: 2. CDR3 size: 11 residues. CDR3 protein: CATTGAYEQYF. The CDR3 bases are TGTGCCACTACAGGGGCCTACGAGCAGTACTTC.

The gene calls are TRBV7-2 and TRBJ1-1, with D tentatively TRBD1 (6 bases). The CDR3 extends over 16 amino acids. The ends were cut back, 8 bases at V and 2 bases at J, with 21 bases in the middle. The germline gives CDR1 SGHTA, CDR2 FQGNSA. DNA of the CDR3: TGTGCCAGCTCGGCCGCGCGGGGGGCGGGAAACACTGAAGCTTTCTTT. Amino acids: CASSAARGAGNTEAFF.

V usage is TRBV15 and J usage is TRBJ2-3; TRBD2 agrees at 8 bases. From germline, CDR1 is LNHNV and CDR2 YYDKDF (reference sequence). This CDR3 spans 16 amino acids. Trimming cost V 6 bases and J 2 bases; bases outside gene matches: 10. The CDR3 is CATRASGGRITDTQYF. The CDR3 bases are TGTGCCACCAGGGCGAGCGGGGGCCGAATCACAGATACGCAGTATTTT.

Sample share makes this clone medium-sized. The genes are TRBV6-1 and TRBJ2-7; 7 bases agree with TRBD2. The CDR3 consists of 14 residues. Germline V CDR1 and CDR2: MNHNS, SASEGT. J was trimmed by 0 bases and V by 7 bases; bases with no gene match: 6. This chain's CDR3 is CASNRGDHSYEQYF. In DNA, the CDR3 is TGTGCCAGCAATCGGGGGGATCACTCCTACGAGCAGTACTTC.